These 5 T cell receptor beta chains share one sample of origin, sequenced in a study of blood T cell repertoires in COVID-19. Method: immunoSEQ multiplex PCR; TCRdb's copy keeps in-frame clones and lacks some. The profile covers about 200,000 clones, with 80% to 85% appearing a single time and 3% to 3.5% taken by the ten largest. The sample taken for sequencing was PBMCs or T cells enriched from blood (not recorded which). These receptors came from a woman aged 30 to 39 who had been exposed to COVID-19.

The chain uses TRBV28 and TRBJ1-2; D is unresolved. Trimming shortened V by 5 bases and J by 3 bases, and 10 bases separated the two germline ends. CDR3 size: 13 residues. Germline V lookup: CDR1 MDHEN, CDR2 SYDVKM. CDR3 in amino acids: CASSQTLYYGYTF. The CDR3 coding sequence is TGTGCCAGCAGTCAGACACTCTACTATGGCTACACCTTC.

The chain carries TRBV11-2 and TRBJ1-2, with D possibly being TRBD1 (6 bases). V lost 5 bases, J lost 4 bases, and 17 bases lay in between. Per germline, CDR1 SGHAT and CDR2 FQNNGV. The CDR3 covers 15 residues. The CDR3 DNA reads TGTGCCAGCAGCCGTTCCGAGGGGGGGGTCTATGGCTACACCTTC. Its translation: CASSRSEGGVYGYTF.

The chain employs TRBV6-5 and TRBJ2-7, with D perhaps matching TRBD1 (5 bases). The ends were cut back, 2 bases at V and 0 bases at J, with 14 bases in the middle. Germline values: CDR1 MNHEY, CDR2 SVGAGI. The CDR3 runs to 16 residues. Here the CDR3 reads CASSYAGHSFSYEQYF. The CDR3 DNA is TGTGCCAGCAGTTACGCCGGACACTCTTTCTCCTACGAGCAGTACTTC.

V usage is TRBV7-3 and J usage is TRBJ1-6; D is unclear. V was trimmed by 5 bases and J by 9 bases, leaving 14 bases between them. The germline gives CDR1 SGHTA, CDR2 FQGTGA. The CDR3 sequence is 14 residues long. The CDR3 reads CASSADIGGSPLHF. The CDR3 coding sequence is TGTGCCAGCAGCGCCGATATTGGCGGTTCACCCCTCCACTTT.

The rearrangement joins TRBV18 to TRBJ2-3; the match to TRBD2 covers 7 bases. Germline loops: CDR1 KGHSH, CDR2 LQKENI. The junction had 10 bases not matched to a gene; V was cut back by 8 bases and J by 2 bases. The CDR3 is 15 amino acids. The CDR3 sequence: CASRGEAKDTDTQYF. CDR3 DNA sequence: TGTGCCAGCCGGGGGGAGGCAAAGGACACAGATACGCAGTATTTT.